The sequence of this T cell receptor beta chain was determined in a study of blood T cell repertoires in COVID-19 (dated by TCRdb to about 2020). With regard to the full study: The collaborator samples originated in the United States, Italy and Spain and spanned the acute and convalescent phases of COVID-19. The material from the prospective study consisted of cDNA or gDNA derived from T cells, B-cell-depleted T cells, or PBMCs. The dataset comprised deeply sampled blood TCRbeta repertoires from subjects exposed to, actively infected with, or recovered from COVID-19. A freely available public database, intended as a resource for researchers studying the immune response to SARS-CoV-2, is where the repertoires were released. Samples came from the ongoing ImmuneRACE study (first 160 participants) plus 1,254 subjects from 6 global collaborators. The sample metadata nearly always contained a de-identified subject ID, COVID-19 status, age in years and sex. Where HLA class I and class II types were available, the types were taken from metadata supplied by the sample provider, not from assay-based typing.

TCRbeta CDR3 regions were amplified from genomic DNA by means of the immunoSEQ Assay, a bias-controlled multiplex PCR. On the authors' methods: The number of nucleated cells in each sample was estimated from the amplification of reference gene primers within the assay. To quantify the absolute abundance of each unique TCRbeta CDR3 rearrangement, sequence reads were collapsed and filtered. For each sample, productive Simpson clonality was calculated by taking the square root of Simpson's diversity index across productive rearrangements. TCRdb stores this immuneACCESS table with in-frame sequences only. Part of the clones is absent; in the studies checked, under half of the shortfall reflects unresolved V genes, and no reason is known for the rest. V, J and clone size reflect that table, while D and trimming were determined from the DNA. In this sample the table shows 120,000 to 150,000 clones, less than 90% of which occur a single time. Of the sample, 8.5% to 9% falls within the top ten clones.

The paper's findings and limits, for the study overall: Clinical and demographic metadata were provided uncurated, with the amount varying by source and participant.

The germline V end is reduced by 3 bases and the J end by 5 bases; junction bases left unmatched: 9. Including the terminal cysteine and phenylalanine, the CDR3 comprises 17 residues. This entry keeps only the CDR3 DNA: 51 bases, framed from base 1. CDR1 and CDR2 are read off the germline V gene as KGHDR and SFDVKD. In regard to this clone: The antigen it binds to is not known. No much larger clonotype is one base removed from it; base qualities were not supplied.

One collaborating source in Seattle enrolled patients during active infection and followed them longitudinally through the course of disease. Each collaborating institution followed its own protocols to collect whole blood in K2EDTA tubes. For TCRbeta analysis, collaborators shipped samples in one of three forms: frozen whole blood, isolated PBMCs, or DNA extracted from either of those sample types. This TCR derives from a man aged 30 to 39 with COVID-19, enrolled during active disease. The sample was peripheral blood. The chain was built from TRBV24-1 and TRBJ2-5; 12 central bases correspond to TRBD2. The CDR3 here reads CATSDMGLAGRLETQYF. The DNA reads TGTGCCACCAGTGATATGGGACTAGCGGGCAGGTTGGAGACCCAGTACTTC.